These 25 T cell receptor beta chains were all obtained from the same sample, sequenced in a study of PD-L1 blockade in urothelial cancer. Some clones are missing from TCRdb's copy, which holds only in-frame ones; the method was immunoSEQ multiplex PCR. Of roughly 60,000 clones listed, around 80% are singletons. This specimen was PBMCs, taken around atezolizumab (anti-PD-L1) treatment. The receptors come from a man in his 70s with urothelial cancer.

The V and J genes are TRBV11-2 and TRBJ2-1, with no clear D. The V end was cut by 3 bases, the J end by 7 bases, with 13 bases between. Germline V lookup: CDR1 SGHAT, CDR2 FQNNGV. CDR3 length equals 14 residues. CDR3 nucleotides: TGTGCCAGCAGCTTTCAACCCGCTCAGAATGAGCAGTTCTTC. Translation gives CASSFQPAQNEQFF.

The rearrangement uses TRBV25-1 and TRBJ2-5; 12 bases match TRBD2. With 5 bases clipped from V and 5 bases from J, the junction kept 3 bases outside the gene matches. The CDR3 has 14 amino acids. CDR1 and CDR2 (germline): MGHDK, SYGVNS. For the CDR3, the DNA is TGTGCCAGCAGTTTACTAGCGGGAGGTGAGACCCAGTACTTC. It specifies CASSLLAGGETQYF.

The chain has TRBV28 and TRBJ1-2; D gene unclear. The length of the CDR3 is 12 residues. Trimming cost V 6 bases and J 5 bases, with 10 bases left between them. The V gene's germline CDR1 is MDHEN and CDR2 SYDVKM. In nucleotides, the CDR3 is TGTGCCAGCAGGCGGAGTGATTATGGCTACACCTTC. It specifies CASRRSDYGYTF.

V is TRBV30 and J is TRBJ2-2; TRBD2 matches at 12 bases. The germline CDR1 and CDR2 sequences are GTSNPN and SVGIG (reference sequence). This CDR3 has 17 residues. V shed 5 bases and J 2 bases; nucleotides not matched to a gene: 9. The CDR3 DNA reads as TGTGCCTGGGGGAGAGGACTAGCGGGAATTAACACCGGGGAGCTGTTTTTT. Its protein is CAWGRGLAGINTGELFF.

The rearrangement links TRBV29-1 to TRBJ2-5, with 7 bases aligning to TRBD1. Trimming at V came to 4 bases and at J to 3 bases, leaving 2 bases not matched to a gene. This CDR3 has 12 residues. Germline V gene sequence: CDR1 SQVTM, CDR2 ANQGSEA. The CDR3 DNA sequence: TGCAGCGTTGGGGACAGAAAAGAGACCCAGTACTTC. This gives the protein CSVGDRKETQYF.

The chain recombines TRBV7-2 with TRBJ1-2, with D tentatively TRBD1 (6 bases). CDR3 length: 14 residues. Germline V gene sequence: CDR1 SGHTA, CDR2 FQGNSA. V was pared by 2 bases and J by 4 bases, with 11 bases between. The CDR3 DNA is TGTGCCAGCAGCTTATACGGGGGGCCCTATGGCTACACCTTC. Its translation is CASSLYGGPYGYTF.

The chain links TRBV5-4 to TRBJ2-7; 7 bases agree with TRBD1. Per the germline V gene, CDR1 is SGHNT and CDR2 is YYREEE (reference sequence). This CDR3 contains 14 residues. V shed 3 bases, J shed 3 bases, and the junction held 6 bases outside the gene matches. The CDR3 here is CASSSRQGLYEQYF. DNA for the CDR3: TGTGCCAGCAGCTCTAGACAGGGCCTCTACGAGCAGTACTTC.

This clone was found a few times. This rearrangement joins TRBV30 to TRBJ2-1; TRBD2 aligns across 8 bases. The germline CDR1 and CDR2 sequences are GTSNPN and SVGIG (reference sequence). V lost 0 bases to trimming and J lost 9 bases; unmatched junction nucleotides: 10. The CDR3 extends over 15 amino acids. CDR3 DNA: TGTGCCTGGAGTGTTGGACTAGCCGAGGGGGGTGAGCAGTTCTTC. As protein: CAWSVGLAEGGEQFF.

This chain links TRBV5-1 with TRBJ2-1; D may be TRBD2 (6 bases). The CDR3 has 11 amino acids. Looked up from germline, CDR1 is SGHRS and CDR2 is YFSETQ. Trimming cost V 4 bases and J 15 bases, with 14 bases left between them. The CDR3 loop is CASSVLGRWFF. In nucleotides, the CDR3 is TGCGCCAGCAGCGTGCTGGGGAGGTGGTTCTTC.

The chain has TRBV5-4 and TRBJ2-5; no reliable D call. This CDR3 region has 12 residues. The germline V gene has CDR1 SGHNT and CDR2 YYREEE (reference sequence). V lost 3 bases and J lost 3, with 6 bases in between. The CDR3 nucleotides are TGTGCCAGCAGCTGGCAGGAAGAGACCCAGTACTTC. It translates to CASSWQEETQYF.

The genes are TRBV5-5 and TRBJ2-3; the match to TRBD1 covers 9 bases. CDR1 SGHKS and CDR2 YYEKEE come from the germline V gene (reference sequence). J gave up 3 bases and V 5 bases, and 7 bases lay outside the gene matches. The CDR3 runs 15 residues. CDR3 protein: CASSHRTGETDTQYF. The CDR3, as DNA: TGTGCCAGCAGTCACCGGACAGGGGAGACAGATACGCAGTATTTT.

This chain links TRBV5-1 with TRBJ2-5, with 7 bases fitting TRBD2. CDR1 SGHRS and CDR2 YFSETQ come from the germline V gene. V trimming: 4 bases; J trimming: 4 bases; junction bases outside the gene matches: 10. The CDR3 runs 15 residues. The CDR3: CASSILADHLETQYF. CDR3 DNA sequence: TGCGCCAGCAGCATTCTAGCGGACCACCTAGAGACCCAGTACTTC.

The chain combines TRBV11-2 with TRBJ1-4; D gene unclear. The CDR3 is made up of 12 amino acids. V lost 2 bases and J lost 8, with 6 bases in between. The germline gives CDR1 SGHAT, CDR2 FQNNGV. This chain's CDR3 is CASSLYREKLFF. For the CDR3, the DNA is TGTGCCAGCAGCTTATATCGGGAAAAACTGTTTTTT.

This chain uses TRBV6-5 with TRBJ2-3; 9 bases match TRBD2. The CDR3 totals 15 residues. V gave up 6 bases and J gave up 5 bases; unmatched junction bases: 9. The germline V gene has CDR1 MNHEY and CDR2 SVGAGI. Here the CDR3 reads CASSRGGAGGDTQYF. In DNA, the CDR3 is TGTGCCAGCAGCCGCGGGGGGGCAGGGGGAGATACGCAGTATTTT.

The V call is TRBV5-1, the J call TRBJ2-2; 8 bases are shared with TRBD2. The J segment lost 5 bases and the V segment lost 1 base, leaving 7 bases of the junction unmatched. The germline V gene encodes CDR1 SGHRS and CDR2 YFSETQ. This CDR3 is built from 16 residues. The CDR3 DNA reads TGCGCCAGCAGCTTGTCTCCGGGAGGGCCGACCGGGGAGCTGTTTTTT. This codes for CASSLSPGGPTGELFF.

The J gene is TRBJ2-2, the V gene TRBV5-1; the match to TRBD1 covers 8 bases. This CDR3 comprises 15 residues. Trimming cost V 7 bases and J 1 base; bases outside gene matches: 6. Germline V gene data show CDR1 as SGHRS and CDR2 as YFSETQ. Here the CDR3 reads CASGRGTGNTGELFF. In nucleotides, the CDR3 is TGCGCCAGCGGGCGCGGGACAGGGAACACCGGGGAGCTGTTTTTT. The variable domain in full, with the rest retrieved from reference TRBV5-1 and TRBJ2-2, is KAGVTQTPRYLIKTRGQQVTLSCSPISGHRSVSWYQQTPGQGLQFLFEYFSETQRNKGNFPGRFSGRQFSNSRSEMNVSTLELGDSALYLCASGRGTGNTGELFFGEGSRLTVL.

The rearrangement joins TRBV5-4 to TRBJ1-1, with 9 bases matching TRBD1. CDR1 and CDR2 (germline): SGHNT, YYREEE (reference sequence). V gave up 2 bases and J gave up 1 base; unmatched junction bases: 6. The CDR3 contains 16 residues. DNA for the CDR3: TGTGCCAGCAGCTTCGGACAGGGGCGAGGGAACACTGAAGCTTTCTTT. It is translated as CASSFGQGRGNTEAFF.

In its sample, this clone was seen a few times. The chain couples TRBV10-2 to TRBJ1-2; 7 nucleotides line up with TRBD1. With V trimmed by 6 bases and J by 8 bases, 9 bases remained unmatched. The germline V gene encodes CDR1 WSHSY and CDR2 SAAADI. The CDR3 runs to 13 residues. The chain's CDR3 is CASRTRDSRGYTF. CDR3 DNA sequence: TGCGCCAGCAGGACCCGGGACAGCCGGGGCTACACCTTC.

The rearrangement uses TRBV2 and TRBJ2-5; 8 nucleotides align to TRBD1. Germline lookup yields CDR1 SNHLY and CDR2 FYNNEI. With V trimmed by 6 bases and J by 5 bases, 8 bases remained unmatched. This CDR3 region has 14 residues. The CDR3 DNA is TGTGCCAGCAGGAGGGACAGGCTAGGGGAGACCCAGTACTTC. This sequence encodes CASRRDRLGETQYF.

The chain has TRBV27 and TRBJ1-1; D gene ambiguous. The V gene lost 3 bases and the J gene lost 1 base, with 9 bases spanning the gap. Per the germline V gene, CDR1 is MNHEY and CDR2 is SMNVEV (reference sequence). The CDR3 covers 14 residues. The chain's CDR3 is CASSFLSGNTEAFF. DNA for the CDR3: TGTGCCAGCAGTTTTCTATCAGGGAACACTGAAGCTTTCTTT.

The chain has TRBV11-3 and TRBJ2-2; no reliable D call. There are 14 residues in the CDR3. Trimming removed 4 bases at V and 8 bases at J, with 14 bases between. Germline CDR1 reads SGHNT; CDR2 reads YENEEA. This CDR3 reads CASSSDTPGGELFF. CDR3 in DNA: TGTGCCAGCAGCTCAGACACTCCCGGGGGGGAGCTGTTTTTT.

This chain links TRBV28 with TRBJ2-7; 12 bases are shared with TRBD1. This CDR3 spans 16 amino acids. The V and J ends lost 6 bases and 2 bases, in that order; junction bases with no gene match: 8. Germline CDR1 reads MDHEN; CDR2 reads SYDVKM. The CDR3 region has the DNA TGTGCCAGCAGCCCCCCCGGGACAGGGGGCCCCTACGAGCAGTACTTC. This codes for CASSPPGTGGPYEQYF.

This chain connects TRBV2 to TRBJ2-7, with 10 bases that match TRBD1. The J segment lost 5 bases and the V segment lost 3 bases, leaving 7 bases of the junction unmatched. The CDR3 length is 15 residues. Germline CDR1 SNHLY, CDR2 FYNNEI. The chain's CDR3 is CASSETWDRGHEQYF. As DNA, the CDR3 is TGTGCCAGCAGTGAGACGTGGGACAGGGGCCACGAGCAGTACTTC.

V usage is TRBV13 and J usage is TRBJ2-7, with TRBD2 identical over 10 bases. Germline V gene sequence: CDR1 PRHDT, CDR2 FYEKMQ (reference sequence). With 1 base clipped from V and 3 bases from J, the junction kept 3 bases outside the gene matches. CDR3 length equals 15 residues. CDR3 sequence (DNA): TGTGCCAGCAGCTTAGCGGCTAGCGGGAGCTACGAGCAGTACTTC. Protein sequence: CASSLAASGSYEQYF. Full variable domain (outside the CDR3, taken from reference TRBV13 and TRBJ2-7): AAGVIQSPRHLIKEKRETATLKCYPIPRHDTVYWYQQGPGQDPQFLISFYEKMQSDKGSIPDRFSAQQFSDYHSELNMSSLELGDSALYFCASSLAASGSYEQYFGPGTRLTVT.

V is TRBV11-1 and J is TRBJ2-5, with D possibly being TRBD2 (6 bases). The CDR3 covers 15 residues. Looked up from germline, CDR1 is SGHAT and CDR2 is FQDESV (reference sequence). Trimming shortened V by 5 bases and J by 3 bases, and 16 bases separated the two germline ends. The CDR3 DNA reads TGTGCCAGCAGCAACCGCCTGACTAGTAAAGAGACCCAGTACTTC. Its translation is CASSNRLTSKETQYF. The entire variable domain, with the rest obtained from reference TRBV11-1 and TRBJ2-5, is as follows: EAEVAQSPRYKITEKSQAVAFWCDPISGHATLYWYRQILGQGPELLVQFQDESVVDDSQLPKDRFSAERLKGVDSTLKIQPAELGDSAMYLCASSNRLTSKETQYFGPGTRLLVL.